This T cell receptor beta chain was profiled in a study of vaccination and CD4 T cells after COVID-19. The CDR3 runs to 13 residues. Germline V gene data show CDR1 as MNHNS and CDR2 as SASEGT. The V gene lost 7 bases and the J gene lost 7 bases, with 11 bases spanning the gap. Oncomine TCR Beta short-read sequencing was applied to DNA from cultured CD4+ T cells. From the PCR reads, TCRdb called clonotypes with MiXCR, one entry per CDR3 protein. The sample contains roughly 16,000 distinct CDR3 sequences, 45% to 55% of which appear only once. Details on this clonotype: The antigen is undetermined.

Treatment indicated: roughly ten-day PBMC culture with coronavirus spike peptide pools or control peptides (ViraFEST assay). J is TRBJ1-6 and V is TRBV6-1; the D gene is possibly TRBD1 (5 bases). The TCR was taken from a human donor who had recovered from COVID-19. Specimen: CD4+ T cells from blood, cultured in vitro. CDR3 bases: TGTGCCAGCACCCGGGGCCAGAATTCACCCCTCCACTTT. This sequence encodes CASTRGQNSPLHF.